The clone carrying this T cell receptor beta chain has ten or more counts. Its antigen remains unknown. The data were obtained in a study of neurological immune-mediated disorders. Study-level findings and limits: HTLV-1-associated myelopathy had the most TCR clonal expansion, and multiple sclerosis had the least, less than healthy controls.

TCRdb ran MiXCR on the 5' RACE reads and lists one entry per CDR3 protein. The sample lists 45,000 or so distinct CDR3 sequences, under 3.5% occurring once. CDR3 length: 12 residues. Deletions cut 2 bases from V and 7 bases from J, with 8 bases between. This receptor was taken from a woman between 50 and 59 years old with multiple sclerosis. This chain uses TRBV12-3 or TRBV12-4 with TRBJ1-1, with D tentatively TRBD1 (5 bases). The sequenced sample was PBMCs. The CDR3 DNA reads as TGTGCCAGCAGTTTATGGGGGGATGAAGCTTTCTTT. This encodes CASSLWGDEAFF.